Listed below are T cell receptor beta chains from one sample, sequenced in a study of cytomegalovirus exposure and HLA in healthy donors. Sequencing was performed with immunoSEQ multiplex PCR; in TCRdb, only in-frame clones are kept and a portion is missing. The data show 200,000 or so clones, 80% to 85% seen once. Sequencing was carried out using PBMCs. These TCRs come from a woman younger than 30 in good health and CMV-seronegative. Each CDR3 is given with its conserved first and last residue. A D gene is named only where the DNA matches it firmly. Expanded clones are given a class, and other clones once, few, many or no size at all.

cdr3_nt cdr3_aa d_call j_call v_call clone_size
TGCGCCAGCAGCCAAGCGGAGGCCGGCTACGAGCAGTACTTC CASSQAEAGYEQYF NA TRBJ2-7 TRBV4-1 NA
TGTGCCAGCAGCAGTAGCGGCCCCGGGGAGCTGTTTTTT CASSSSGPGELFF NA TRBJ2-2 TRBV9 NA
TGTGCCAGTAGGCCCGACAGGGGAGTAGACTATGGCTACACCTTC CASRPDRGVDYGYTF TRBD1 TRBJ1-2 TRBV19 NA
TGTGCCAGCAGCCAAGTCGTACTGGGGGGCTCCTACAATGAGCAGTTCTTC CASSQVVLGGSYNEQFF NA TRBJ2-1 TRBV4-2 once
TGTGCCAGCAGTTATTCCGCCAGGGTGGGCAATCAGCCCCAGCATTTT CASSYSARVGNQPQHF NA TRBJ1-5 TRBV6-6 NA
TGTGCCACCTCGGTGGGGGGTGGGGCTCTCTATGGCTACACCTTC CATSVGGGALYGYTF NA TRBJ1-2 TRBV6-6 NA
TGTGCCAGCAGCGTATTGGCGGGAGAAAGCTACAATGAGCAGTTCTTC CASSVLAGESYNEQFF TRBD2 TRBJ2-1 TRBV9 NA
TGTGCCAGCAGCGTAGCCCTCGGGGGAAGGGAGGGCTACACCTTC CASSVALGGREGYTF NA TRBJ1-2 TRBV9 once
TGTGCCAGCAGTGAGACGACATTCCACACCTTC CASSETTFHTF NA TRBJ1-2 TRBV6-1 once
TGTGCCAGCACCCCGACAGGGAGACAGCCCCGGCATTTT CASTPTGRQPRHF TRBD1 TRBJ1-5 TRBV6-1 NA
TGTGCCAGCAGCTTAAGGGACACTTTACCCTACGAGCAGTACTTC CASSLRDTLPYEQYF NA TRBJ2-7 TRBV7-8 NA
TGTGCCAGTAGTCCCCTACTAGCGGGAGGGAGAGAGACCCAGTACTTC CASSPLLAGGRETQYF TRBD2 TRBJ2-5 TRBV19 NA
TGTGCTAGTGGTTCGGGACTAGCGGAACAAGAGGCCCAGTACTTC CASGSGLAEQEAQYF TRBD2 TRBJ2-5 TRBV12-5 NA
TGTGCCAGTACTCGAGCCAGGCCGAACACCGGGGAGCTGTTTTTT CASTRARPNTGELFF NA TRBJ2-2 TRBV19 NA
TGTGCCAGCAGCTTAGGAGCGCCAGATACGCAGTATTTT CASSLGAPDTQYF NA TRBJ2-3 TRBV7-6 NA
TGTGCCAGCAGCTTGGCAACGGGGGCAACTAATGAAAAACTGTTTTTT CASSLATGATNEKLFF NA TRBJ1-4 TRBV5-8 NA
TGTGCCAGTAAATCGGGGGGGCAGGACACTGAAGCTTTCTTT CASKSGGQDTEAFF NA TRBJ1-1 TRBV28 NA
TGTGCCAGCAGCCAAAGGACAGGGTCGAATGAGCAGTTCTTC CASSQRTGSNEQFF TRBD1 TRBJ2-1 TRBV11-2 once
TGTGCCATCAGTGAACTAGCGGTAAGCTCCTACGAGCAGTACTTC CAISELAVSSYEQYF TRBD2 TRBJ2-7 TRBV10-3 NA
TGTGCCAGCCAGGACAGGGGCGGCTACACCTTC CASQDRGGYTF TRBD1 TRBJ1-2 TRBV19 NA